A selection of T cell receptor beta chains follows, all from one sample in a study of shared clonotypes between healthy human individuals. This table comes from immunoSEQ multiplex PCR, and its TCRdb copy is limited to in-frame clones, with some not included. The data hold hundreds of thousands of clones, with nearly 98% observed a single time. The sequencing input was naive CD8+ T cells sorted from blood. Every receptor here comes from a man in his thirties or forties in good health. The CDR3 runs from the conserved cysteine through the conserved F or W. A D gene is named only where the DNA matches it firmly.

D	V	J	CDR3	DNA
TRBD2	TRBV7-8	TRBJ2-7	CASSLVLAGGNSATYEQYF	TGTGCCAGCAGCCTTGTACTAGCGGGAGGGAATAGCGCGACCTACGAGCAGTACTTC
.	TRBV2	TRBJ2-5	CASFGFSVPKEETQYF	TGTGCCAGCTTCGGATTTTCCGTCCCGAAGGAAGAGACCCAGTACTTC
TRBD2	TRBV14	TRBJ2-5	CASSLIPGLAEETQYF	TGTGCCAGCAGCCTTATACCGGGACTAGCGGAAGAGACCCAGTACTTC
.	TRBV7-9	TRBJ1-1	CASSWPGHENTEAFF	TGTGCCAGCAGCTGGCCGGGACACGAGAACACTGAAGCTTTCTTT
TRBD2	TRBV5-1	TRBJ2-7	CASYSGRASYEQYF	TGCGCCAGCTATAGCGGGAGGGCCTCCTACGAGCAGTACTTC
.	TRBV7-6	TRBJ2-1	CASSSRSYNEQFF	TGTGCCAGCAGCTCCCGGAGCTACAATGAGCAGTTCTTC
.	TRBV10-3	TRBJ2-1	CAISESRPGTPFLHEQFF	TGTGCCATCAGTGAGTCCCGTCCCGGGACCCCCTTCCTCCATGAGCAGTTCTTC
.	TRBV4-1	TRBJ2-5	CASSPRDDGQETQYF	TGCGCCAGCAGCCCCCGGGACGATGGGCAAGAGACCCAGTACTTC
.	TRBV11-2	TRBJ1-1	CASSFPSVNTEAFF	TGTGCCAGCAGCTTTCCTTCAGTGAACACTGAAGCTTTCTTT
.	TRBV28	TRBJ1-1	CASGRGNTEAFF	TGTGCCAGCGGACGGGGGAACACTGAAGCTTTCTTT
TRBD1	TRBV4-1	TRBJ1-2	CASSLQGTGDYGHTF	TGCGCCAGCAGCCTACAAGGGACAGGGGACTATGGCCACACCTTC
.	TRBV4-1	TRBJ2-3	CASSQGDHPDTQYF	TGCGCCAGCAGCCAAGGGGATCACCCAGATACGCAGTATTTT
.	TRBV28	TRBJ2-5	CASGLAGETQYF	TGTGCCAGCGGGCTAGCCGGGGAGACCCAGTACTTC
TRBD1	TRBV10-3	TRBJ2-7	CAISETGTGFYEQYF	TGTGCCATCAGTGAGACGGGGACAGGTTTCTACGAGCAGTACTTC
.	TRBV28	TRBJ2-2	CASREDPGLDHGELFF	TGTGCCAGCAGGGAAGACCCGGGTCTTGATCACGGGGAGCTGTTTTTT
.	TRBV9	TRBJ2-5	CASSVGSDYQETQYF	TGTGCCAGCAGCGTAGGCTCGGATTATCAAGAGACCCAGTACTTC
TRBD2	TRBV15	TRBJ2-5	CATSSRLAGLQETQYF	TGTGCCACCAGCAGTAGGCTAGCGGGTCTCCAAGAGACCCAGTACTTC
.	TRBV6-5	TRBJ1-1	CASTLTDSAEAFF	TGTGCCAGCACCCTGACAGATTCGGCTGAAGCTTTCTTT
TRBD1	TRBV9	TRBJ2-7	CASSVGTGVSYEQYF	TGTGCCAGCAGCGTGGGGACAGGAGTCTCCTACGAGCAGTACTTC
.	TRBV5-4	TRBJ2-1	CASTNGFPSSYNEQFF	TGTGCCAGCACCAACGGTTTCCCGAGCTCCTACAATGAGCAGTTCTTC
.	TRBV5-1	TRBJ2-2	CASSLVPGPSPGELFF	TGCGCCAGCAGCTTAGTCCCGGGACCCTCTCCGGGGGAGCTGTTTTTT
TRBD1	TRBV2	TRBJ1-2	CASSFPDRAVDGYTF	TGTGCCAGCAGTTTCCCAGACAGGGCGGTAGATGGCTACACCTTC
.	TRBV7-3	TRBJ2-7	CASSLILVRSSYEQYF	TGTGCCAGCAGCTTAATCCTGGTGCGCAGCTCCTACGAGCAGTACTTC
TRBD1	TRBV9	TRBJ1-1	CASSEGGFNTEAFF	TGTGCCAGCAGCGAAGGGGGCTTTAACACTGAAGCTTTCTTT
.	TRBV5-1	TRBJ2-1	CASSLFQASASNEQFF	TGCGCCAGCAGCTTGTTTCAGGCCTCGGCAAGTAATGAGCAGTTCTTC
.	TRBV7-9	TRBJ2-7	CASSPRGGGTPYEQYF	TGTGCCAGCAGCCCAAGAGGGGGGGGTACTCCCTACGAGCAGTACTTC
.	TRBV29-1	TRBJ2-7	CSVVQGGAGLSYEQYF	TGCAGCGTTGTCCAAGGGGGCGCGGGATTGTCCTACGAGCAGTACTTC
TRBD1	TRBV7-6	TRBJ2-2	CASSDRQGAGNTGELFF	TGTGCCAGCAGCGACAGACAGGGGGCCGGCAACACCGGGGAGCTGTTTTTT
TRBD2	TRBV5-4	TRBJ2-7	CASLLAGVEQYF	TGTGCCAGCTTACTAGCGGGAGTCGAGCAGTACTTC
.	TRBV5-1	TRBJ2-7	CASSLGLSDEQYF	TGCGCCAGCAGCTTGGGTCTTTCAGACGAGCAGTACTTC
TRBD2	TRBV7-9	TRBJ2-7	CASSPRLALYEQYF	TGTGCCAGCAGCCCCAGACTAGCGCTCTACGAGCAGTACTTC
TRBD2	TRBV28	TRBJ2-7	CASSFPRTSGSYEQYF	TGTGCCAGCAGTTTCCCTCGGACTAGCGGGAGCTACGAGCAGTACTTC
.	TRBV10-2	TRBJ2-3	CASSRQVETSDTQYF	TGCGCCAGCAGCCGACAGGTTGAGACCTCGGATACGCAGTATTTT
TRBD2	TRBV28	TRBJ2-7	CASSTTRTSGSIFRGKQYF	TGTGCCAGCAGCACTACTCGGACTAGCGGGAGCATTTTTCGGGGAAAGCAGTACTTC
TRBD1	TRBV28	TRBJ2-7	CASSFPGTGEEQYF	TGTGCCAGCAGTTTCCCCGGGACAGGGGAAGAGCAGTACTTC
.	TRBV28	TRBJ2-2	CASSPYAGELFF	TGTGCCAGCAGTCCCTATGCCGGGGAGCTGTTTTTT
.	TRBV6-4	TRBJ2-2	CASSDVQGAGELFF	TGTGCCAGCAGTGACGTACAGGGTGCCGGGGAGCTGTTTTTT
.	TRBV6-6	TRBJ2-3	CASSSVGPTDTQYF	TGTGCCAGCAGTTCAGTCGGGCCAACAGATACGCAGTATTTT
.	TRBV18	TRBJ1-1	CASSPSGERTEAFF	TGTGCCAGCTCACCTTCGGGGGAACGGACTGAAGCTTTCTTT
.	TRBV5-1	TRBJ2-7	CASSTLTDPYEQYF	TGCGCCAGCAGCACCCTTACCGACCCCTACGAGCAGTACTTC
.	TRBV6-4	TRBJ2-1	CASSDIFRKDYNEQFF	TGTGCCAGCAGTGACATTTTTCGGAAAGACTACAATGAGCAGTTCTTC
.	TRBV9	TRBJ2-5	CASSVDRALQETQYF	TGTGCCAGCAGCGTAGACAGGGCTCTCCAAGAGACCCAGTACTTC
TRBD1	TRBV7-8	TRBJ2-7	CASSPTGTGDWEQYF	TGTGCCAGCAGCCCAACCGGGACAGGGGATTGGGAGCAGTACTTC
TRBD2	TRBV4-1	TRBJ2-7	CASSQLTSARSTEQYF	TGCGCCAGCAGCCAACTAACTAGCGCCCGGTCGACCGAGCAGTACTTC
TRBD2	TRBV2	TRBJ2-5	CASGPGAGGVKQETQYF	TGTGCCAGCGGCCCGGGAGCGGGAGGGGTCAAGCAAGAGACCCAGTACTTC
.	TRBV7-9	TRBJ2-5	CASSKPRDGTQYF	TGTGCCAGCAGTAAGCCCAGGGACGGGACCCAGTACTTC